The rows below give T cell receptor beta chains drawn from one sample of a study of Ad26.COV2.S vaccination and SARS-CoV-2 variants. TCRdb keeps only in-frame clones here, not all; method: immunoSEQ multiplex PCR. The sample comprises over 450,000 clones, 89% of which are singletons, and about 1.7% rests with the top ten. This material consisted of peripheral blood, taken in a trial of Ad26.COV2.S vaccine versus placebo. The receptor source for this set is a person between 18 and 59 years old who received the Ad26.COV2.S COVID-19 vaccine or a placebo. CDR3s include the opening cysteine and the closing phenylalanine or tryptophan. The D gene is left open where the match is weak. Size is stated for part of the rows, as once, few or many counts, or as a class when the clone is expanded.

d_call clone_size j_call v_call cdr3_aa cdr3_nt
NA NA TRBJ1-2 TRBV28 CASSQTGTGNYGYTF TGTGCCAGCAGTCAAACCGGGACTGGGAACTATGGCTACACCTTC
NA NA TRBJ1-3 TRBV7-9 CASSLPPEGGGNTIYF TGTGCCAGCAGCCTCCCCCCCGAGGGAGGAGGAAACACCATATATTTT
TRBD1 few TRBJ1-2 TRBV4-2 CASSQSDRGPSGYTF TGTGCCAGCAGCCAGAGCGACAGGGGTCCCTCTGGCTACACCTTC
NA NA TRBJ1-5 TRBV10-3 CAISDSGAGQPQHF TGTGCCATCAGTGATTCGGGGGCTGGTCAGCCCCAGCATTTT
NA NA TRBJ1-4 TRBV4-2 CASSSRGTGDEKLFF TGTGCCAGCAGCTCTAGGGGGACCGGTGATGAAAAACTGTTTTTT
NA once TRBJ1-2 TRBV9 CASSVAGFGYTF TGTGCCAGCAGCGTAGCAGGGTTTGGCTACACCTTC
TRBD2 NA TRBJ2-7 TRBV19 CASSSPAGSLYEQYF TGTGCCAGTAGTTCGCCAGCGGGAAGCCTTTACGAGCAGTACTTC
TRBD2 NA TRBJ2-3 TRBV14 CASSQVLGTSGRMTQYF TGTGCCAGCAGCCAAGTCCTAGGGACTAGCGGGAGGATGACGCAGTATTTT
TRBD2 NA TRBJ2-7 TRBV7-9 CASSLEGTSNSHEQYF TGTGCCAGCAGCTTAGAAGGGACTAGCAATTCACACGAGCAGTACTTC
NA NA TRBJ1-4 TRBV9 CASSPDTLGEKLFF TGTGCCAGCAGCCCCGACACCTTAGGGGAAAAACTGTTTTTT
NA NA TRBJ1-6 TRBV27 CASIITRDSGLNNSPLHF TGTGCCAGCATTATAACACGCGACTCGGGACTGAATAATTCACCCCTCCACTTT
NA NA TRBJ1-1 TRBV18 CASSPGLGIPEAFF TGTGCCAGCTCACCAGGATTGGGTATCCCTGAAGCTTTCTTT
NA NA TRBJ2-5 TRBV18 CASSPRTRWETQYF TGTGCCAGCTCACCACGGACAAGGTGGGAGACCCAGTACTTC
NA NA TRBJ2-7 TRBV5-1 CASSLGQGDGEQYF TGCGCCAGCAGCTTGGGGCAGGGAGATGGTGAGCAGTACTTC
NA NA TRBJ1-3 TRBV2 CASFPGARNTIYF TGTGCCAGCTTCCCGGGGGCAAGAAACACCATATATTTT
NA NA TRBJ1-1 TRBV28 CASSLGPPEAFF TGTGCCAGCAGTTTAGGTCCCCCTGAAGCTTTCTTT
TRBD1 NA TRBJ2-7 TRBV5-1 CASSSTTVGQIIQYEQYF TGCGCCAGCAGCTCGACGACCGTGGGACAGATAATCCAGTACGAGCAGTACTTC
NA NA TRBJ2-1 TRBV7-3 CASSSGGPGEQFF TGTGCCAGCAGCTCCGGGGGACCTGGAGAGCAGTTCTTC
NA NA TRBJ1-1 TRBV6-1 CASSELYSEAFF TGTGCCAGCAGTGAACTCTACTCTGAAGCTTTCTTT
NA few TRBJ2-5 TRBV1 CTSSRMNPETQYF TGCACCAGCAGCCGAATGAATCCGGAGACCCAGTACTTC
TRBD2 NA TRBJ2-3 TRBV5-1 CASSLGTSGITDTQYF TGCGCCAGCAGCTTGGGGACTAGCGGAATCACAGATACGCAGTATTTT
TRBD1 NA TRBJ2-7 TRBV18 CASSLPGTGGEQYF TGTGCCAGCTCACTTCCCGGGACAGGGGGCGAGCAGTACTTC
NA NA TRBJ2-7 TRBV5-1 CASRRTASGEQYF TGCGCCAGCAGAAGGACGGCCTCGGGGGAGCAGTACTTC
NA NA TRBJ2-7 TRBV11-2 CASSLGKAHSYEQYF TGTGCCAGCAGCTTAGGTAAGGCACACTCCTACGAGCAGTACTTC
NA once TRBJ2-2 TRBV19 CASSEAGLNTGELFF TGTGCCAGTAGTGAAGCGGGCTTGAACACCGGGGAGCTGTTTTTT
NA NA TRBJ2-1 TRBV7-8 CASRETPALSSYNEQFF TGTGCCAGCAGAGAAACCCCCGCCCTTAGCTCCTACAATGAGCAGTTCTTC
NA NA TRBJ1-5 TRBV6-2/TRBV6-3 CASSRQGLSNQPQHF TGTGCCAGCAGTCGCCAGGGGTTGAGCAATCAGCCCCAGCATTTT